The T cell receptor beta chain described here comes from a study of blood T cells in healthy people across ages. Study as a whole: Through template switching, about one barcoded beta molecule was captured per two T cells, as measured in model experiments. Study results and limitations: Diversity of TCR beta per million T cells declined in a roughly linear way with age. Observed TCR beta diversity showed a strong correlation with the percentage of naive T cells as measured by flow cytometry.

A second PCR of 7 to 11 cycles used a sample-barcoded 5' primer and a J-beta primer mix. From the 5' RACE reads, TCRdb called clonotypes with MiXCR, one entry per CDR3 protein. The top ten clones hold about 2.1% of a sample with about 1.8 million distinct CDR3 sequences, about 49% of them seen once. The CDR3 is 13 amino acids. Germline CDR1 is LNHNV and CDR2 is YYDKDF (reference sequence). Trimming pared 5 bases from V and 5 bases from J, leaving 9 bases between. Note on this clonotype: Its antigen is undetermined.

This TCR was sampled from a woman between 40 and 50 years old in good health. The J gene is TRBJ1-4, the V gene TRBV15, with D perhaps TRBD1 (5 bases). Input material: blood. The CDR3 DNA reads TGTGCCACCAGCGGGACGTTCAATGAAAAACTGTTTTTT. It codes for CATSGTFNEKLFF.